Each of the 30 T cell receptor beta chains below was sequenced from the same sample in a study of T cell responses to AZD1222 COVID-19 vaccine. TCRdb keeps only in-frame clones here, not all; method: immunoSEQ multiplex PCR. The data show roughly 140,000 clones, with around 90% seen just once and 1.6% held by the top ten. The input for sequencing was peripheral blood, taken 28 days after the second AZD1222 dose. These receptors were collected from an adult who received the AZD1222 COVID-19 vaccine.

The V and J genes are TRBV23-1 and TRBJ1-5, with a possible D match to TRBD1 (5 bases). TRBV23-1 is an ORF, and what it does is uncertain. The CDR3 has 17 residues. Trimming took off 3 bases at V and 4 bases at J, with 19 bases between the two ends. Here the CDR3 DNA reads TGCGCCAGCAGTCATCAACAAGGACAATACGTGAATCAGCCCCAGCATTTT. It specifies CASSHQQGQYVNQPQHF.

V and J are TRBV5-1 and TRBJ2-3, with D tentatively TRBD2 (5 bases). CDR3 length: 15 residues. V was pared by 1 base and J by 2 bases, with 11 bases between. Germline CDR1 and CDR2: SGHRS and YFSETQ. The CDR3 region is CASSLSGSPTDTQYF. For the CDR3, the DNA is TGCGCCAGCAGCTTGAGCGGAAGCCCCACAGATACGCAGTATTTT.

The V gene is TRBV7-9, the J gene TRBJ2-7, with D tentatively TRBD2 (5 bases). Germline assignment: CDR1 SEHNR and CDR2 FQNEAQ (reference sequence). V was cut by 5 bases and J by 1 base, with 18 bases left in between. The CDR3 sequence is 16 residues long. The CDR3 sequence: CASSQPTGSGSYEQYF. In DNA form, the CDR3 reads TGTGCCAGCAGCCAACCGACTGGGAGCGGATCCTACGAGCAGTACTTC. Combining the CDR3 with reference TRBV7-9 and TRBJ2-7 gives the whole variable domain DTGVSQNPRHKITKRGQNVTFRCDPISEHNRLYWYRQTLGQGPEFLTYFQNEAQLEKSRLLSDRFSAERPKGSFSTLEIQRTEQGDSAMYLCASSQPTGSGSYEQYFGPGTRLTVT.

The V call is TRBV12-3 or TRBV12-4, the J call TRBJ1-1; D unresolved. Between the trimmed V and J ends, which lost 1 base and 1 base, there was a span of 4 bases. The CDR3 runs to 13 residues. The CDR3 spells CASSLGANTEAFF. DNA of the CDR3: TGTGCCAGCAGTTTAGGGGCGAACACTGAAGCTTTCTTT.

The V gene is TRBV7-9, the J gene TRBJ2-2; D gene uncertain. Trimming took off 1 base at V and 7 bases at J, with 1 base between the two ends. Per the germline V gene, CDR1 is SEHNR and CDR2 is FQNEAQ (reference sequence). This CDR3 region has 11 residues. The CDR3 protein is CASSLDGELFF. CDR3 coding DNA: TGTGCCAGCAGCTTAGACGGGGAGCTGTTTTTT.

This clone appeared once. The J gene is TRBJ2-5, the V gene TRBV28, with 9 bases identical to TRBD1. With 5 bases clipped from V and 0 bases from J, the junction kept 7 bases outside the gene matches. This CDR3 spans 16 amino acids. Germline CDR1 reads MDHEN; CDR2 reads SYDVKM. CDR3 loop: CASSPPGTGNQETQYF. The CDR3 DNA is TGTGCCAGCAGTCCCCCCGGGACAGGGAACCAAGAGACCCAGTACTTC.

The J gene is TRBJ2-1, the V gene TRBV29-1; 7 bases line up with TRBD1. CDR3 size: 15 residues. Germline CDR1 SQVTM, CDR2 ANQGSEA. The ends lost 4 bases at V and 3 bases at J; junction bases unmatched: 9. CDR3 DNA: TGCAGCGTTGTTTTAGGGGACAGACACTACAATGAGCAGTTCTTC. It translates to CSVVLGDRHYNEQFF.

This chain connects TRBV27 to TRBJ2-7; D possibly corresponds to TRBD2 (6 bases). CDR1 and CDR2 from the germline V gene are MNHEY and SMNVEV (reference sequence). Trimming stripped 10 bases from V and 5 bases from J, with 18 bases between. This CDR3 region has 13 residues. The CDR3 DNA sequence: TGTGCCACCGCCGGGAGCACGGCGGACGAGCAGTACTTC. It translates to CATAGSTADEQYF.

The V call is TRBV2, the J call TRBJ1-6; D possibly corresponds to TRBD1 (5 bases). Trimming cost V 8 bases and J 2 bases, with 16 bases left between them. Germline lookup yields CDR1 SNHLY and CDR2 FYNNEI. The CDR3 runs to 16 residues. The CDR3 loop is CASSATGTTYNSPLHF. The DNA of the CDR3 is TGTGCCAGCTCAGCGACCGGGACCACCTATAATTCACCCCTCCACTTT.

CDR3 DNA: TGTGCCAGCAGTGCCTCAGGGATCTTAGGGGCCAACGTCCTGACTTTC. Protein: CASSASGILGANVLTF. The V gene is TRBV6-1, the J gene TRBJ2-6; tentative D call: TRBD1 (5 bases). This CDR3 contains 16 residues. Trimming cost V 4 bases and J 4 bases, with 14 bases left between them. The germline V gene encodes CDR1 MNHNS and CDR2 SASEGT.

The chain is built from TRBV11-2 and TRBJ2-5; D not resolved. Germline V gives CDR1 SGHAT, CDR2 FQNNGV. There are 13 residues in the CDR3. V gave up 3 bases and J gave up 2 bases, with 7 bases separating them. CDR3 region: CASSFASQETQYF. DNA for the CDR3: TGTGCCAGCAGCTTCGCTAGTCAAGAGACCCAGTACTTC.

CDR3 loop: CASSISCGWAGWRDTQYF. The DNA for the CDR3 is TGTGCCAGCAGCATTAGCTGTGGCTGGGCGGGATGGAGAGATACGCAGTATTTT. This chain joins TRBV21-1 and TRBJ2-3; the table calls TRBD2, which could not be checked here. TRBV21-1 is shown as a pseudogene. The CDR3 covers 18 residues.

The chain carries TRBV2 and TRBJ1-3; D unresolved. The length of the CDR3 is 13 residues. The germline gives CDR1 SNHLY, CDR2 FYNNEI. Trimming shortened V by 4 bases and J by 0 bases, and 4 bases separated the two germline ends. The CDR3 sequence: CASSGLSGNTIYF. CDR3 nucleotide sequence: TGTGCCAGCAGTGGACTCTCTGGAAACACCATATATTTT.

The CDR3 here is CASSYSRSGTGSPLHF. The CDR3 nucleotides read TGTGCCAGCAGTTACTCGCGTTCAGGGACAGGGTCACCCCTCCACTTT. The chain joins TRBV6-5 to TRBJ1-6, with TRBD1 matching 9 bases. J lost 10 bases, V lost 0 bases, and 7 bases had no gene match. Germline-derived CDR1 and CDR2 are MNHEY and SVGAGI. The CDR3 loop spans 16 amino acids.

This chain uses TRBV18 with TRBJ1-2; 7 bases match TRBD1. Trimming removed 5 bases from V and 6 bases from J; junction bases left unmatched: 6. This CDR3 comprises 13 residues. Looked up from germline, CDR1 is KGHSH and CDR2 is LQKENI. The CDR3 sequence is CASSTQGWNGYTF. CDR3 nucleotide sequence: TGTGCCAGCTCAACACAGGGGTGGAATGGCTACACCTTC. The full variable domain, rest sourced from reference TRBV18 and TRBJ1-2, is NAGVMQNPRHLVRRRGQEARLRCSPMKGHSHVYWYRQLPEEGLKFMVYLQKENIIDESGMPKERFSAEFPKEGPSILRIQQVVRGDSAAYFCASSTQGWNGYTFGSGTRLTVV.

The J gene is TRBJ1-6, the V gene TRBV21-1. TRBV21-1 is a recognized pseudogene. The length of the CDR3 is 15 residues. CDR3 sequence: CASSKEWGGNSPLHF. As DNA, the CDR3 is TGTGCCAGCAGCAAAGAATGGGGAGGTAATTCACCCCTCCACTTT.

The chain couples TRBV21-1 to TRBJ2-5; no check of the table's D call, TRBD2, against the DNA was made. TRBV21-1 is flagged as a pseudogene. The CDR3 consists of 16 residues. DNA of the CDR3: TGTGCCAGCAGCAAAGCAGCTTGGGAGGAGTCGGGGACCCAGTACTTC. Its translation is CASSKAAWEESGTQYF.

The rearrangement links TRBV3-1 (or the pseudogene TRBV3-2) to TRBJ1-3, with D maybe TRBD1 (5 bases). Deletions cut 2 bases from V and 3 bases from J, with 11 bases between. Germline V CDR1 and CDR2: LGHDT, YNNKEL (reference sequence). The CDR3 totals 15 residues. CDR3 in amino acids: CASSQMRGFGNTIYF. The CDR3 region has the DNA TGTGCCAGCAGCCAAATGAGGGGTTTTGGAAACACCATATATTTT.

The chain recombines TRBV2 with TRBJ2-7; D is perhaps TRBD1 (6 bases). The CDR3 has 15 residues. Between the trimmed V and J ends, which lost 0 bases and 4 bases, there was a span of 13 bases. The germline V gene has CDR1 SNHLY and CDR2 FYNNEI. The DNA of the CDR3 is TGTGCCAGCAGTGAAGCGCGACAGGTTGTTTACGAGCAGTACTTC. This sequence encodes CASSEARQVVYEQYF.

In regard to this clone: The sample holds other DNA sequences that translate to the same CDR3. The gene calls are TRBV18 and TRBJ2-5, with D unclear. V dropped 0 bases and J dropped 2 bases, with 4 bases sitting between them. Per germline, CDR1 KGHSH and CDR2 LQKENI. The CDR3 runs 13 residues. The CDR3 loop reads CASSPPHQETQYF. The CDR3 DNA is TGTGCCAGCTCACCACCCCATCAAGAGACCCAGTACTTC.

The gene calls are TRBV24-1 and TRBJ2-3; TRBD1 agrees at 8 bases. V was pared by 9 bases and J by 1 base, with 5 bases of the junction left unmatched. Germline CDR1 reads KGHDR; CDR2 reads SFDVKD. CDR3 length equals 14 residues. The CDR3 coding sequence is TGTGCCACCGGTCGGACAGGGCGCACAGATACGCAGTATTTT. It codes for CATGRTGRTDTQYF.

The chain links TRBV6-1 to TRBJ1-2; D unresolved. The CDR3 is 13 amino acids. Germline CDR1 is MNHNS and CDR2 is SASEGT. V dropped 0 bases and J dropped 9 bases, with 11 bases sitting between them. CDR3 in DNA: TGTGCCAGCAGTGAAGCCCAAGGACGACGCTACACCTTC. This gives the protein CASSEAQGRRYTF.

The rearrangement joins TRBV7-2 to TRBJ2-7, with 8 bases matching TRBD2. With V trimmed by 2 bases and J by 6 bases, 9 bases remained unmatched. The CDR3 contains 15 residues. Germline CDR1 reads SGHTA; CDR2 reads FQGNSA. CDR3 in amino acids: CASSLTSGSASEQYF. The CDR3 bases are TGTGCCAGCAGCTTAACCAGCGGGAGCGCCAGCGAGCAGTACTTC.

With respect to this clone: This CDR3 is also generated by other DNA sequences in the sample. The rearrangement links TRBV30 to TRBJ1-4, with D uncertain. Germline V CDR1 and CDR2: GTSNPN, SVGIG (reference sequence). V lost 5 bases and J lost 0, with 10 bases in between. The CDR3 length is 14 residues. DNA for the CDR3: TGTGCCTGGGGAGGGAGGCCAACTAATGAAAAACTGTTTTTT. This gives the protein CAWGGRPTNEKLFF.

The chain is built from TRBV25-1 and TRBJ1-4; TRBD1 matches at 10 bases. The germline gives CDR1 MGHDK, CDR2 SYGVNS. The length of the CDR3 is 16 residues. V lost 3 bases and J lost 8; bases outside the gene matches: 9. CDR3 sequence reads: CASSDRRTGGWEKLFF. The CDR3 DNA reads as TGTGCCAGCAGTGACCGCCGGACAGGGGGGTGGGAAAAACTGTTTTTT.

The V call is TRBV30, the J call TRBJ2-3, with D possibly being TRBD2 (7 bases). This CDR3 spans 17 amino acids. Germline V lookup: CDR1 GTSNPN, CDR2 SVGIG (reference sequence). V was trimmed by 4 bases and J by 0 bases, leaving 20 bases between them. CDR3 sequence reads: CAWINAGDKSSTDTQYF. The CDR3 bases are TGTGCCTGGATTAACGCGGGGGACAAGTCCAGCACAGATACGCAGTATTTT. The variable domain in full, completed from reference TRBV30 and TRBJ2-3, reads SQTIHQWPATLVQPVGSPLSLECTVEGTSNPNLYWYRQAAGRGLQLLFYSVGIGQISSEVPQNLSASRPQDRQFILSSKKLLLSDSGFYLCAWINAGDKSSTDTQYFGPGTRLTVL.

The chain uses TRBV29-1 and TRBJ1-1; 7 bases map to TRBD1. This CDR3 has 14 amino acids. V lost 6 bases and J lost 0; bases outside the gene matches: 7. CDR1 and CDR2 from the germline V gene are SQVTM and ANQGSEA. This CDR3 reads CSVATGTVNTEAFF. In DNA form, the CDR3 reads TGCAGCGTCGCTACCGGGACAGTGAACACTGAAGCTTTCTTT.

The chain is built from TRBV7-2 and TRBJ1-2, with a tentative D call TRBD1 (6 bases). The CDR3 extends over 14 amino acids. Trimming stripped 6 bases from V and 7 bases from J, with 18 bases between. Germline V lookup: CDR1 SGHTA, CDR2 FQGNSA. The DNA for the CDR3 is TGTGCCAGCAGTCCCCCGGCAGGGGCGAGTGGCTACACCTTC. This codes for CASSPPAGASGYTF.

This clone was counted a single time. The J gene is TRBJ2-1, the V gene TRBV30, with D unresolved. V was cut by 0 bases and J by 10 bases, with 10 bases left in between. Germline lookup yields CDR1 GTSNPN and CDR2 SVGIG (reference sequence). The CDR3 is 12 amino acids. The CDR3 DNA follows: TGTGCCTGGAGTGTCCGATTTCAGGAGCAGTTCTTC. Protein sequence: CAWSVRFQEQFF.

This CDR3 is CASSLDRQTYEQYF. In DNA form, the CDR3 reads TGTGCCAGCAGCTTAGATCGGCAGACCTACGAGCAGTACTTC. The rearrangement joins TRBV11-2 to TRBJ2-7; D call uncertain. This CDR3 spans 14 amino acids. Germline values: CDR1 SGHAT, CDR2 FQNNGV. Trimming shortened V by 0 bases and J by 2 bases, and 8 bases separated the two germline ends.